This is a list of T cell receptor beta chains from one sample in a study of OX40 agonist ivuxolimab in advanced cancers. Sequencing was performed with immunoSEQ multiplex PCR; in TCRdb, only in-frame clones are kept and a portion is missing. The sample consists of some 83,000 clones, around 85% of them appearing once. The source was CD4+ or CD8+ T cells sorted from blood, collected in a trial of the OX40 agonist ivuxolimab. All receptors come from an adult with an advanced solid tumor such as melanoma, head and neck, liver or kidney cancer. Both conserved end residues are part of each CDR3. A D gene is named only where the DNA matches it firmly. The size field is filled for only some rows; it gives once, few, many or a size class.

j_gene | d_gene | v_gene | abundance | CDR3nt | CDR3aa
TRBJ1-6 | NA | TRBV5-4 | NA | TGTGCCAGCAGCTTAGACGCAGGGAGGAATTCACCCCTCCACTTT | CASSLDAGRNSPLHF
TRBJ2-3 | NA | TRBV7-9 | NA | TGTGCCAGCAGCTCCGACTATAGCACAGATACGCAGTATTTT | CASSSDYSTDTQYF
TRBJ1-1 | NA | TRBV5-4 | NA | TGTGCCAGCACCGGGAGTACCGCGAGGACTGAAGCTTTCTTT | CASTGSTARTEAFF
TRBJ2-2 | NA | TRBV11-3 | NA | TGTGCCAGCAGCTTATCAGGAGGAACCGGGGAGCTGTTTTTT | CASSLSGGTGELFF
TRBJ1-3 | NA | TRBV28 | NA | TGTGCCAGCACCATTTTTCTGACTGGAAACACCATATATTTT | CASTIFLTGNTIYF
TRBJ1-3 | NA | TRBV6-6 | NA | TGTGCCAGCAGTTACTCGGACTACGGAAACACCATATATTTT | CASSYSDYGNTIYF
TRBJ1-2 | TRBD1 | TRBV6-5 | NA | TGTGCCAGCATTCGGACAGGAGCTAACTATGGCTACACCTTC | CASIRTGANYGYTF
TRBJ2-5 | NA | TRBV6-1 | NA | TGTGCCAGTCAGCGCCAACCTTCCCTGGAGACCCAGTACTTC | CASQRQPSLETQYF
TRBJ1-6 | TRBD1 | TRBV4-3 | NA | TGCGCCAGCAGCCAAGATCGGGACAGGGAGCGTTCACCCCTCCACTTT | CASSQDRDRERSPLHF
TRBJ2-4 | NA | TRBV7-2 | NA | TGTGCCAGCAGCTTAGTGCAGATCTCAGGGGACAAAAACATTCAGTACTTC | CASSLVQISGDKNIQYF
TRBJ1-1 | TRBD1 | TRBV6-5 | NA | TGTGCCAGCAGTGGACAGGGCGTCCCTGAAGCTTTCTTT | CASSGQGVPEAFF
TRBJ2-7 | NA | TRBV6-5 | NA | TGTGCCTGCCGGGACAATTCCTACGAGCAGTACTTC | CACRDNSYEQYF
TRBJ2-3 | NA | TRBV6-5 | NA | TGTGCCAGCAGTATGGGGCAGGGTCCATCGTATTTT | CASSMGQGPSYF
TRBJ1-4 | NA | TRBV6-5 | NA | TGTGCCAGCAGTCGGACTATTGGTGAAAAACTGTTTTTT | CASSRTIGEKLFF
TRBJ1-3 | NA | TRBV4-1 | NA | TGCGCCAGCAGCCAACCCCCGGGACCACGAGGAAACACCATATATTTT | CASSQPPGPRGNTIYF
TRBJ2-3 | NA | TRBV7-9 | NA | TGTGCCAGCAGCTTAGACGGTAGCACAGATACGCAGTATTTT | CASSLDGSTDTQYF
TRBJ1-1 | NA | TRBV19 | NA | TGTGCCAGTAAACGACCGAACACTGAAGCTTTCTTT | CASKRPNTEAFF
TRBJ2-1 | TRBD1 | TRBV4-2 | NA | TGTGTCAGCAGCCAAGATCGGACCCTCGGGGACAGGGACTACAATGAGCAGTTCTTC | CVSSQDRTLGDRDYNEQFF
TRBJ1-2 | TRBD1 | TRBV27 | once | TGTGCCAGCAAGGCAGGGGCAGGGGGGATTATGTATGGCTACACCTTC | CASKAGAGGIMYGYTF
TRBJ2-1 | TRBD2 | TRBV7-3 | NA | TGTGCCAGCAGCTCCCAACTAGCGGGAGGTCTGGGTGAGCAGTTCTTC | CASSSQLAGGLGEQFF
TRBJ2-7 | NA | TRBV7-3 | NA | TGTGCCAGCAGCCCCTACAGGGACTCCTACGAGCAGTACTTC | CASSPYRDSYEQYF
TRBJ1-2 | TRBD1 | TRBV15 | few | TGTGCCACCAGCAGCGACAGGGTCGGGGGCTACACCTTC | CATSSDRVGGYTF
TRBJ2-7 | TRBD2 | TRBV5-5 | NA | TGTGCCAGCAGTCCTACTAGCGGGAGTTGGTACGAGCAGTACTTC | CASSPTSGSWYEQYF
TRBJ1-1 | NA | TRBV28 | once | TGTGCCAGCAGTTTATTGCGAGCAGCTTTCTTT | CASSLLRAAFF
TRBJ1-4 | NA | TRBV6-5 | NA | TGTGCCAGCAGACCGGGGGGGGGTAATGAAAAACTGTTTTTT | CASRPGGGNEKLFF
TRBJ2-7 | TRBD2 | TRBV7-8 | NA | TGTGCCAGCACCCAAGCCGGGACTAGTTCCTACGAGCAGTACTTC | CASTQAGTSSYEQYF
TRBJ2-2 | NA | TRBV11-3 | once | TGTGCCAGCAGCCAACTCGCAGGGTTAACCGGGGAGCTGTTTTTT | CASSQLAGLTGELFF
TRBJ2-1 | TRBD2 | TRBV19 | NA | TGTGCCAGTAGTCCGGGAGGTCTAACGTACAATGAGCAGTTCTTC | CASSPGGLTYNEQFF
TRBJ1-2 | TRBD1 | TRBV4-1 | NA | TGCGCCAGCAGCCAAGAAACAGGGGTACACTATGGCTACACCTTC | CASSQETGVHYGYTF
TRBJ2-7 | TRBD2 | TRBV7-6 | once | TGTGCCAGCAGCCCAATAGCGGGAGTGAGCTCCTACGAGCAGTACTTC | CASSPIAGVSSYEQYF
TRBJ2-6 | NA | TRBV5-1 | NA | TGCGCCAGCAGCTTGAATTTGGGGTCCTCTGGGGCCAACGTCCTGACTTTC | CASSLNLGSSGANVLTF
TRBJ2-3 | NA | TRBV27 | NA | TGTGCCAGCGGGGGATGGGGGAAGGGCACAGATACGCAGTATTTT | CASGGWGKGTDTQYF
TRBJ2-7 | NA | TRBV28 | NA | TGTGCCAGCTCCCGAGGGGGGGGCGCCTACGAGCAGTACTTC | CASSRGGGAYEQYF
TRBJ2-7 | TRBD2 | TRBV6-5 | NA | TGTGCCAGCAGTGCCGGGACTAGCGGCTCCTACGAGCAGTACTTC | CASSAGTSGSYEQYF
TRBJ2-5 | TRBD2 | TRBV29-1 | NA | TGCAGCGTTGGGTATAGCGGGGGGGGGACCCAGTACTTC | CSVGYSGGGTQYF
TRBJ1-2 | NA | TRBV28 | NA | TGTGCCAGCAGCCCCCCCGGCACGAACTATGGCTACACCTTC | CASSPPGTNYGYTF
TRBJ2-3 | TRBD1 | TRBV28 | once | TGTGCCAGCAGCAAGCTCCAACAGGGACAGGGTCGTTTGGCAGATACGCAGTATTTT | CASSKLQQGQGRLADTQYF
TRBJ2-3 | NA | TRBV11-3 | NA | TGTGCCAGCAGCTTAAACCTGGGGGATACGCAGTATTTT | CASSLNLGDTQYF